This is a list of T cell receptor beta chains from one sample in a study of molecular identifiers for immune sequencing clone quantification. Each CDR3 protein gets one entry after TCRdb re-called the PCR reads with MiXCR. Among under 15,000 distinct CDR3 sequences listed, under 20% were seen once. Material: naive CD8+ T cells from blood, with Jurkat cell RNA spiked in. The receptors were gathered from a human donor in good health. Some libraries in this study had Jurkat cell RNA spiked in. The CDR3 runs from the conserved cysteine through the conserved F or W. D genes are given only for firm matches. Not all rows give a size; the values are once, few, many and, for expanded clones, a class.

J gene | clone size | D gene | V gene | CDR3 protein | CDR3 DNA
TRBJ2-7 | many | NA | TRBV11-3 | CASSSRGQGSHEQYF | TGTGCCAGCAGCTCCCGAGGCCAGGGGTCCCACGAGCAGTACTTC
TRBJ2-5 | NA | NA | TRBV24-1 | CAGWRASPKETQYF | TGTGCCGGATGGAGGGCTAGTCCCAAAGAGACCCAGTACTTC
TRBJ1-5 | many | NA | TRBV6-2/TRBV6-3 | CASSYMGIYDNQPQHF | TGTGCCAGCAGTTACATGGGAATTTACGACAATCAGCCCCAGCATTTT
TRBJ1-1 | many | NA | TRBV19 | CASSIKVVSEAFF | TGTGCCAGTAGTATAAAAGTGGTCTCTGAAGCTTTCTTT
TRBJ2-2 | medium-sized | NA | TRBV10-3 | CAIRSLMNTGELFF | TGTGCCATCAGGAGCCTTATGAACACCGGGGAGCTGTTTTTT
TRBJ1-2 | medium-sized | NA | TRBV7-9 | CASSRVDDNYGYTF | TGTGCCAGCAGCCGTGTCGATGATAACTATGGCTACACCTTC
TRBJ2-7 | many | NA | TRBV2 | CASIGDRGLAGAF | TGTGCCAGCATCGGGGACAGGGGATTAGCGGGGGCCTTC
TRBJ1-6 | many | NA | TRBV10-3 | CAISDGVLSYNSPLHF | TGTGCCATCAGTGATGGGGTTCTTTCCTATAATTCACCCCTCCACTTT
TRBJ1-5 | NA | TRBD1 | TRBV6-1 | CASSRQGATIGQPQHF | TGTGCCAGCAGTCGACAGGGGGCTACGATTGGTCAGCCCCAGCATTTT
TRBJ2-2 | medium-sized | NA | TRBV29-1 | CSVPARATGELFF | TGCAGCGTGCCGGCCCGAGCTACCGGGGAGCTGTTTTTT
TRBJ1-3 | many | NA | TRBV4-1 | CASSQASSGNTIYF | TGCGCCAGCAGCCAAGCTTCTTCCGGAAACACCATATATTTT
TRBJ2-7 | medium-sized | TRBD2 | TRBV20-1 | CSADSGSSYEQYF | TGCAGTGCTGATAGCGGGAGCTCCTACGAGCAGTACTTC
TRBJ1-2 | many | NA | TRBV4-1 | CASSQPTPSRVIYGYTF | TGCGCCAGCAGCCAACCGACCCCGAGTAGGGTCATCTATGGCTACACCTTC
TRBJ2-7 | many | NA | TRBV12-3/TRBV12-4 | CASSLGGGGTPYEQYF | TGTGCCAGCAGTTTGGGGGGAGGGGGCACCCCCTACGAGCAGTACTTC
TRBJ1-5 | NA | NA | TRBV5-8 | CASSQNSMGDQPQHF | TGTGCCAGCAGCCAAAATTCGATGGGGGATCAGCCCCAGCATTTT
TRBJ2-7 | NA | TRBD2 | TRBV20-1 | CSANNLAGATYEQYF | TGCAGTGCTAACAATTTAGCGGGAGCAACCTACGAGCAGTACTTC
TRBJ2-1 | few | NA | TRBV7-8 | CASSSGTPLSSYNEQFF | TGTGCCAGCAGCTCAGGGACACCCTTGAGCTCCTACAATGAGCAGTTCTTC
TRBJ2-7 | few | NA | TRBV12-3/TRBV12-4 | CASSLYGVEQYF | TGTGCCAGCAGTTTATATGGGGTCGAGCAGTACTTC
TRBJ2-2 | medium-sized | NA | TRBV7-6 | CASSAQYSTGELFF | TGTGCCAGCAGCGCCCAGTACAGCACCGGGGAGCTGTTTTTT
TRBJ1-5 | medium-sized | NA | TRBV4-3 | CASSQERLTISNQPQHF | TGCGCCAGCAGCCAAGAAAGGCTAACAATTAGCAATCAGCCCCAGCATTTT
TRBJ2-7 | medium-sized | TRBD2 | TRBV29-1 | CSAWTSGSQTPYEQYF | TGCAGCGCCTGGACTAGCGGGAGCCAAACCCCATACGAGCAGTACTTC
TRBJ2-7 | medium-sized | TRBD1 | TRBV7-6 | CASSPPRDRGPYEQYF | TGTGCCAGCAGCCCCCCCCGGGACAGGGGGCCATACGAGCAGTACTTC
TRBJ2-7 | NA | NA | TRBV11-2 | CASSLGLADYEQYF | TGTGCCAGCAGCTTAGGTCTAGCTGACTACGAGCAGTACTTC
TRBJ2-7 | NA | NA | TRBV2 | CASRDRSGSIYEQYF | TGTGCCAGCAGGGACAGGAGCGGGAGTATCTACGAGCAGTACTTC
TRBJ2-7 | many | NA | TRBV28 | CATGGTGPEQYF | TGTGCCACTGGGGGTACGGGCCCCGAGCAGTACTTC
TRBJ2-7 | few | TRBD1 | TRBV11-2 | CASSLGTGGYEQYF | TGTGCCAGCAGCTTAGGGACAGGGGGCTACGAGCAGTACTTC
TRBJ2-7 | many | NA | TRBV11-2 | CASSLVRTAAYEQYF | TGTGCCAGCAGCTTAGTAAGGACGGCAGCCTACGAGCAGTACTTC
TRBJ2-4 | medium-sized | NA | TRBV7-9 | CASSPRNENIQYF | TGTGCCAGCAGCCCCCGTAACGAAAACATTCAGTACTTC
TRBJ2-3 | many | TRBD2 | TRBV5-4 | CASSTAGAVADTQYF | TGTGCCAGCAGTACCGCGGGAGCAGTGGCAGATACGCAGTATTTT
TRBJ1-1 | few | NA | TRBV19 | CASSIGGPNTEAFF | TGTGCCAGTAGTATCGGGGGCCCTAACACTGAGGCTTTCTTT
TRBJ2-7 | many | NA | TRBV7-6 | CASSIGPMSEQYF | TGTGCCAGCAGTATCGGACCGATGTCCGAGCAGTACTTC
TRBJ1-5 | many | NA | TRBV6-5 | CASRLHSNQPQHF | TGTGCCAGCAGGCTACATAGCAATCAGCCCCAGCATTTT
TRBJ2-7 | few | TRBD2 | TRBV4-1 | CASSQAPGLALDEQYF | TGCGCCAGCAGCCAAGCCCCGGGACTAGCCTTGGACGAGCAGTACTTC